This TCR beta chain was recovered during a study of shared clonotypes between healthy human individuals. Using immunoSEQ multiplex PCR, the repertoire was profiled, and TCRdb retains in-frame clones only, with some absent. This sample carries some 96,000 clones, approximately 51% of them seen once, and the ten largest clones take more than 12%. A few counts support this clone. Adult Caucasians living in Nashville, Tennessee made up all of the donors. Unsorted material relied on tens of millions of PBMCs as the source of genomic DNA. The CDR3 totals 14 residues. V lost 1 base and J 2 bases, leaving 6 bases between the germline ends. Germline V gene sequence: CDR1 SGHTA, CDR2 FQGNSA.

This clonotype was sampled from a woman aged 40 to 55 in good health. Some clones in this sample may be carry-over from other donors' samples. Material: PBMCs. The chain is built from TRBV7-2 and TRBJ1-3; D not resolved. The CDR3 bases are TGTGCCAGCAGCTTAGGCCTCGCTGGAAACACCATATATTTT. As protein: CASSLGLAGNTIYF.